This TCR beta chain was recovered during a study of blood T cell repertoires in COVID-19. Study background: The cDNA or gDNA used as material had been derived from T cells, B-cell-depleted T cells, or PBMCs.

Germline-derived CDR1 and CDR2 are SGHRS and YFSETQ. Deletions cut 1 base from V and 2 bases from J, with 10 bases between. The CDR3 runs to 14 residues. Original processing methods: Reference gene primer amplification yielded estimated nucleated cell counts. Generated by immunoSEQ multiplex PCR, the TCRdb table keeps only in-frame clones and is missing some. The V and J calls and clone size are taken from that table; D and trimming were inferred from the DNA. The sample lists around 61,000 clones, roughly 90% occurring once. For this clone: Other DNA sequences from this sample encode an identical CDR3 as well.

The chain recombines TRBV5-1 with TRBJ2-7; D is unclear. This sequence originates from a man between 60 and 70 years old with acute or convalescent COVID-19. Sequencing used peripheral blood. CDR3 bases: TGCGCCAGCAGCTTGAATGCAGGTACCTACGAGCAGTACTTC. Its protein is CASSLNAGTYEQYF. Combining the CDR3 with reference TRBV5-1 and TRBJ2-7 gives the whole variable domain KAGVTQTPRYLIKTRGQQVTLSCSPISGHRSVSWYQQTPGQGLQFLFEYFSETQRNKGNFPGRFSGRQFSNSRSEMNVSTLELGDSALYLCASSLNAGTYEQYFGPGTRLTVT.